This TCR beta chain was sequenced for a study of CD8+CD57+ T cells in acquired aplastic anemia. This clonotype was seen repeatedly, ten times or more. The ends lost 6 bases at V and 6 bases at J; junction bases unmatched: 5. The CDR3 is 15 residues long. The germline gives CDR1 SGHVS, CDR2 FQNEAQ. Genomic DNA constituted the template upon which TCR beta VDJ and CDR3 profiling was performed. TCRdb independently ran MiXCR on the reads; one entry per CDR3 protein. Of about 190,000 distinct CDR3 sequences listed, 64% are singletons. The sequence was collected from a human donor with severe aplastic anemia or a healthy control (not recorded which). The chain recombines TRBV7-8 with TRBJ2-1; 13 bases agree with TRBD2. Sequencing was carried out using sorted CD4+, CD8+, or CD8+CD57+ T cells (not recorded which) from PBMCs. The CDR3 DNA reads TGTGCCAGCAGTTCGACTAGCGGGGGGAGCAATGAGCAGTTCTTC. This translates into CASSSTSGGSNEQFF.